This note documents a single TCR beta chain sequence. The antigen remains undetermined. TCRdb's table, derived via immunoSEQ multiplex PCR, lists solely in-frame clones and lacks some. Of around 23,000 clones listed, about four fifths are singletons. This specimen belongs to a study of PD-1 blockade in classical Hodgkin lymphoma. Study conclusions and caveats: Before treatment, TCR diversity in newly diagnosed patients was reportedly lower than in healthy donors. Patients newly diagnosed and complete responders had comparable baseline diversity. Exclusion was the outcome for patients who began nivolumab under 1 year after ASCT.

Each patient relapsed following autologous stem cell transplantation, and prior brentuximab vedotin exposure differed. With magnetic negative selection, CD4+ T cells were purified from PBMCs that had been thawed. The CDR3 runs to 15 residues. V dropped 5 bases and J dropped 2; count of bases not matched to a gene: 5. Germline lookup yields CDR1 SGHAT and CDR2 FQNNGV. This sequence was found in a human donor with classical Hodgkin lymphoma. The material was CD4+ T cells from blood, obtained at baseline. This chain uses TRBV11-2 with TRBJ2-4, with 8 bases lining up with TRBD1. CDR3 nucleotide sequence: TGTGCCAGCAGCCCGGACAGGGTGCCCAAAAACATTCAGTACTTC. Its translation: CASSPDRVPKNIQYF.